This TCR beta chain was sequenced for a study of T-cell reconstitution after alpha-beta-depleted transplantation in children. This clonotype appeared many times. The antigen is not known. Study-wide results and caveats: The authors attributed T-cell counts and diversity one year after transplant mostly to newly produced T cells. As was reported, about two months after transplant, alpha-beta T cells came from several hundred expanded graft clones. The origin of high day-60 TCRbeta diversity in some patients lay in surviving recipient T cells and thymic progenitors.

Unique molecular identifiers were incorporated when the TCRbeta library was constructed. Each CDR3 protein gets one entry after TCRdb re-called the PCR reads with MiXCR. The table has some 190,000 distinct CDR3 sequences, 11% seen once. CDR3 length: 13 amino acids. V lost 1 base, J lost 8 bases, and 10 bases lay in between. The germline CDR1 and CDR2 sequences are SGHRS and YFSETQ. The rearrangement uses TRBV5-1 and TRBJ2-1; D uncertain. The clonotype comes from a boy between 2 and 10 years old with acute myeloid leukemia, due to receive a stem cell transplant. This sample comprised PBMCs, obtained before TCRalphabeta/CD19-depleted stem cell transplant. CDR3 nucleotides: TGCGCCAGCAGCTTGATAGGGTTTGATGAGCAGTTCTTC. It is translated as CASSLIGFDEQFF.